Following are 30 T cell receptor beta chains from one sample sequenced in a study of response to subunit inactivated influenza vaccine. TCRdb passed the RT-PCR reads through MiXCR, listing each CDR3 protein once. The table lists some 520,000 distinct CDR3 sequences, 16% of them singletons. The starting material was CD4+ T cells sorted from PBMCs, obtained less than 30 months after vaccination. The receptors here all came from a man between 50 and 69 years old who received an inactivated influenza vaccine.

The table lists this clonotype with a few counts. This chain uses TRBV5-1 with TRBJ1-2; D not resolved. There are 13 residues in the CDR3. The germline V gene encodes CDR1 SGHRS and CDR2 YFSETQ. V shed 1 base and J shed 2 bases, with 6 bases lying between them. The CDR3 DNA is TGCGCCAGCAGCTTGTCACAGAACTATGGCTACACCTTC. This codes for CASSLSQNYGYTF. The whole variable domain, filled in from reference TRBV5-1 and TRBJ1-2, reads KAGVTQTPRYLIKTRGQQVTLSCSPISGHRSVSWYQQTPGQGLQFLFEYFSETQRNKGNFPGRFSGRQFSNSRSEMNVSTLELGDSALYLCASSLSQNYGYTFGSGTRLTVV.

In nucleotides, the CDR3 is TGTGCCAGCAGTTGGCGGGAGTTTGGCAATGAGCAGTTCTTC. Protein product: CASSWREFGNEQFF. V gene TRBV6-5 combines with J gene TRBJ2-1, with 7 bases lining up with TRBD2. Trimming took 4 bases from V and 6 from J; bases not matched to a gene: 6. The CDR3 is 14 residues long. The germline gives CDR1 MNHEY, CDR2 SVGAGI.

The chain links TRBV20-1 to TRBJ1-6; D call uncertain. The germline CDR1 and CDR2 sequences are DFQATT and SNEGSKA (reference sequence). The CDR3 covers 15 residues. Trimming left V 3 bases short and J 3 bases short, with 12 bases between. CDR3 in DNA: TGCAGTGCTAGTAACTCCGGCTACTATAATTCACCCCTCCACTTT. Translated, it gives CSASNSGYYNSPLHF.

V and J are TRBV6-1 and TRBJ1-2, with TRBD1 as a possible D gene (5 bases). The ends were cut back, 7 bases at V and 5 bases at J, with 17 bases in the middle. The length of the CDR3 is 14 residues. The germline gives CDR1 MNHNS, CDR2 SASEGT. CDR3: CASTPRGGSYGYTF. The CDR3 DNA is TGTGCCAGCACCCCCCGCGGGGGATCGTATGGCTACACCTTC.

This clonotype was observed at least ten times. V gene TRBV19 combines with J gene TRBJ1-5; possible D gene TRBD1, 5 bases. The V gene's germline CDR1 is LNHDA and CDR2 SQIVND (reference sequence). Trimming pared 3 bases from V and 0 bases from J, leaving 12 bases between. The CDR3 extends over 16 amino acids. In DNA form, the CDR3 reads TGTGCCAGTAGTATCCGGACACGGGGTAGCAATCAGCCCCAGCATTTT. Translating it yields CASSIRTRGSNQPQHF.

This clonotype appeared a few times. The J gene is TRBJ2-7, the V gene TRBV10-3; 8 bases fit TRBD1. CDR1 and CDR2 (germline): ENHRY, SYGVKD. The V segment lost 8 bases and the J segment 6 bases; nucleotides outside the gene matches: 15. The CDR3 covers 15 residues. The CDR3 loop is CAISLPETGVSEQYF. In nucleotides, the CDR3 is TGTGCCATCTCACTGCCGGAGACAGGGGTTTCCGAGCAGTACTTC.

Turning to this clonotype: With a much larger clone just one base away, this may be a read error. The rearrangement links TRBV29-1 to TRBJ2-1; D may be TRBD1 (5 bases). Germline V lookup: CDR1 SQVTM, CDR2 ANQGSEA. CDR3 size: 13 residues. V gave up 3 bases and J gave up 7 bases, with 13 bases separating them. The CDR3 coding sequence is TGCAGCGTTGACAGGGTAGTGGTGAATGAGCAGTTCTTC. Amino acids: CSVDRVVVNEQFF.

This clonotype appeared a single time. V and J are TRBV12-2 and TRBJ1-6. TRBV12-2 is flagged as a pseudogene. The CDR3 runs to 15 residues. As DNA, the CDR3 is TGTGCAAGTCGCGTACGGGAGGACAGTAATTCACCCCTCCACTTT. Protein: CASRVREDSNSPLHF.

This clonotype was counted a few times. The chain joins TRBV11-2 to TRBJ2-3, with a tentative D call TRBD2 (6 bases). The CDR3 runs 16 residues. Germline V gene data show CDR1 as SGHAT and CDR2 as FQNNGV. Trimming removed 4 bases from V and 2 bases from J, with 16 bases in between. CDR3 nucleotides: TGTGCCAGCAGCTCCCCCCGGGAGTTGGTCACAGATACGCAGTATTTT. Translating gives CASSSPRELVTDTQYF.

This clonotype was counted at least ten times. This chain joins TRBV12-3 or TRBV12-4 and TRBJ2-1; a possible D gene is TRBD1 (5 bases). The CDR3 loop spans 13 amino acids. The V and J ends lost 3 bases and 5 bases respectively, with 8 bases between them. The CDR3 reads CASSFGHNNEQFF. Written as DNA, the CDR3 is TGTGCCAGCAGTTTCGGACACAACAATGAGCAGTTCTTC.

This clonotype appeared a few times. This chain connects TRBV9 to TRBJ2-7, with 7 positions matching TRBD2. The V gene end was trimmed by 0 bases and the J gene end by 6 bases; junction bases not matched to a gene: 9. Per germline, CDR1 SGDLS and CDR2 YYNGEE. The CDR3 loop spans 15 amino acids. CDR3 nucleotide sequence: TGTGCCAGCAGCGTAGGGTGGCGGGGGACGGGCGAGCAGTACTTC. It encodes CASSVGWRGTGEQYF. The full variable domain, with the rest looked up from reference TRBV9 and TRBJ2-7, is DSGVTQTPKHLITATGQRVTLRCSPRSGDLSVYWYQQSLDQGLQFLIQYYNGEERAKGNILERFSAQQFPDLHSELNLSSLELGDSALYFCASSVGWRGTGEQYFGPGTRLTVT.

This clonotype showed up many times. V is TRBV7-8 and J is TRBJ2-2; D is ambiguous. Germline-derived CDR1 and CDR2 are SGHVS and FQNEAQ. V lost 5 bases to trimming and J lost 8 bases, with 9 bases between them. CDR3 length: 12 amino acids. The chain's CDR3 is CASSPPRGELFF. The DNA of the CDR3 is TGTGCCAGCAGCCCTCCGCGGGGGGAGCTGTTTTTT.

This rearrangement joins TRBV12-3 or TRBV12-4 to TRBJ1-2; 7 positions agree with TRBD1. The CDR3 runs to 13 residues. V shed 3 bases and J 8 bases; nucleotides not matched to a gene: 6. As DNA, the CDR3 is TGTGCCAGCAGTTTGGGGACAGCGGGAGGCTACACCTTC. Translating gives CASSLGTAGGYTF.

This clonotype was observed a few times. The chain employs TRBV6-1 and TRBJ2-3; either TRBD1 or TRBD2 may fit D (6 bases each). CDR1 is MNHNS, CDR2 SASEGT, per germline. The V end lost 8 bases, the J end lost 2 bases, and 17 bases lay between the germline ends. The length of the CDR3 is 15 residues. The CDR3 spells CASRGLATSTDTQYF. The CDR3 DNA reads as TGTGCCAGCCGGGGGCTCGCCACTTCCACAGATACGCAGTATTTT.

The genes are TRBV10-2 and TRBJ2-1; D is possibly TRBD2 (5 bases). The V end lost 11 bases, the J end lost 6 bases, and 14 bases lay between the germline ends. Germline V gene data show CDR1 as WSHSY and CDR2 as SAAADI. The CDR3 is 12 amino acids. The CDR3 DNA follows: TGCGCCGGCCGGGGTCCGAGCAATGAGCAGTTCTTC. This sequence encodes CAGRGPSNEQFF.

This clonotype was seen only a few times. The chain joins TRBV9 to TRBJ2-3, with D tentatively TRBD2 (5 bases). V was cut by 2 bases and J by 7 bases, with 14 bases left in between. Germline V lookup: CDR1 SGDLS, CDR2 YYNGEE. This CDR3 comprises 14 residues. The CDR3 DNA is TGTGCCAGCAGCGTCCGGTCCAGCGGAAATACGCAGTATTTT. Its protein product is CASSVRSSGNTQYF.

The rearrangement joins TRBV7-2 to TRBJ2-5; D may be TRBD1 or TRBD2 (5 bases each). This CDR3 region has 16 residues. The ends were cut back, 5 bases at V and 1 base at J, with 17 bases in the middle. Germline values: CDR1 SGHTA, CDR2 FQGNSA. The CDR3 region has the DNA TGTGCCAGCAGCCACATAACCGGGACGCCCCAAGAGACCCAGTACTTC. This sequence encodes CASSHITGTPQETQYF.

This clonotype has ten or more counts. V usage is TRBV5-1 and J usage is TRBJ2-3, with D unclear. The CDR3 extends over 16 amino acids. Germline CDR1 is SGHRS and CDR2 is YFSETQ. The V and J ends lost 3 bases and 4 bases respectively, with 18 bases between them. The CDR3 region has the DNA TGCGCCAGCAGCTATATGACCGTACTCCGAGCAGATACGCAGTATTTT. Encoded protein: CASSYMTVLRADTQYF.

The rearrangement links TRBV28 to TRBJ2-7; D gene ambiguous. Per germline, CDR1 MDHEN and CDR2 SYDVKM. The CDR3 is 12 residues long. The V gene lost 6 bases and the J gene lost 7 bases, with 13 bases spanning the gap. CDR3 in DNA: TGTGCCAGCAGAATCGGAATGGGAGAGCAGTACTTC. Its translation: CASRIGMGEQYF.

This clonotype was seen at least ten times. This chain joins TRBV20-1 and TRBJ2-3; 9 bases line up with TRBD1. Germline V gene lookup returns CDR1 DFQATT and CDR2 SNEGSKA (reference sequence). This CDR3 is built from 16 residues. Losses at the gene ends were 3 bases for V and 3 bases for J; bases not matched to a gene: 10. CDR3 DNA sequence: TGCAGTGCTAGCACCGTTACAGGGGGCGTAACAGATACGCAGTATTTT. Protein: CSASTVTGGVTDTQYF.

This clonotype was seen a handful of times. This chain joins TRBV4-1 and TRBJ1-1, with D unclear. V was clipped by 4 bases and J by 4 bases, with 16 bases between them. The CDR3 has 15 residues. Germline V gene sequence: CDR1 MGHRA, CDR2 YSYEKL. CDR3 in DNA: TGCGCCAGCAGCCCGATGAGCCGGGTCGTCACTGAAGCTTTCTTT. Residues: CASSPMSRVVTEAFF.

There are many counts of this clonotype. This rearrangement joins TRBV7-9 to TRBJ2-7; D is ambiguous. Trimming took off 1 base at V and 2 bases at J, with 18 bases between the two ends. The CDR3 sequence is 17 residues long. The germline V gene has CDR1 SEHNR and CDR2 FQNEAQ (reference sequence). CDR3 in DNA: TGTGCCAGCAGCTTAGTAACTTGGGGATCATTCACCTACGAGCAGTACTTC. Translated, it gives CASSLVTWGSFTYEQYF.

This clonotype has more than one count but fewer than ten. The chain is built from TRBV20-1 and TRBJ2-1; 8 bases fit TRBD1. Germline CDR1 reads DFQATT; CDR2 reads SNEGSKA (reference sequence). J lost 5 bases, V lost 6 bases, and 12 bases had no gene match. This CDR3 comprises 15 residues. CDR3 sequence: CSATRGRGPHNEQFF. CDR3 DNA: TGCAGTGCCACCCGTGGCAGGGGGCCCCACAATGAGCAGTTCTTC.

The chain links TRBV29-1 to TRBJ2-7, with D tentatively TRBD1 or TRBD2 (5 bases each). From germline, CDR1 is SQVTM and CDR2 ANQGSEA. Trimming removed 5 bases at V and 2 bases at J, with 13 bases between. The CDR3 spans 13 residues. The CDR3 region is CSVCRDGTYEQYF. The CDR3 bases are TGCAGCGTTTGCCGGGACGGAACCTACGAGCAGTACTTC.

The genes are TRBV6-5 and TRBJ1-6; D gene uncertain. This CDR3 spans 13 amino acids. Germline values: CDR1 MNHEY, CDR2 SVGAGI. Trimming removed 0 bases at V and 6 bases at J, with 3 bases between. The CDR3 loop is CASSYSFNSPLHF. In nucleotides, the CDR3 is TGTGCCAGCAGTTACTCGTTTAATTCACCCCTCCACTTT.

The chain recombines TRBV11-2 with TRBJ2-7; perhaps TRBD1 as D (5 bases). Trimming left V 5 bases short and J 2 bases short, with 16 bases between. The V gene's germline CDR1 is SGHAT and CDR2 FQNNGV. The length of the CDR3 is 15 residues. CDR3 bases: TGTGCCAGCAGCCCCAGGGTATCAGCTACCTACGAGCAGTACTTC. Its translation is CASSPRVSATYEQYF.

The CDR3 DNA sequence: TGTGCCAGCAGTTCTAGACCCTCCGGGGAGCTGTTTTTT. As protein: CASSSRPSGELFF. V is TRBV12-3 or TRBV12-4 and J is TRBJ2-2; no clear D. With 4 bases removed from V and 6 bases from J, the gap between germline ends came to 9 bases. The CDR3 has 13 residues.

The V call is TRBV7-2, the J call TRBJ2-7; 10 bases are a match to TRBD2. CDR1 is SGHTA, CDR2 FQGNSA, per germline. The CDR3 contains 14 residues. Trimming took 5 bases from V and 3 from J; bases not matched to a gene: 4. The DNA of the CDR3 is TGTGCCAGCAGCGCCGTAGCGGGGGGCTACGAGCAGTACTTC. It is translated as CASSAVAGGYEQYF.

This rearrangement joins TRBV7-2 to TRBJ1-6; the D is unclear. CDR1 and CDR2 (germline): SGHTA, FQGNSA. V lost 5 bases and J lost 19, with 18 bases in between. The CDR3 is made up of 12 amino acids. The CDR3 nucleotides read TGTGCCAGCAGCGCTACCGGGGTCCCCTGGCACTTT. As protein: CASSATGVPWHF. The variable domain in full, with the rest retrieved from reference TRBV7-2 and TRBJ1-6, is GAGVSQSPSNKVTEKGKDVELRCDPISGHTALYWYRQSLGQGLEFLIYFQGNSAPDKSGLPSDRFSAERTGGSVSTLTIQRTQQEDSAVYLCASSATGVPWHFGNGTRLTVT.

CDR3 nucleotide sequence: TGTGCCAGCAGCGGGAGCGGGGGAAACAAGGAAGAGACCCAGTACTTC. This codes for CASSGSGGNKEETQYF. The rearrangement joins TRBV21-1 to TRBJ2-5; TRBD2 is the table's D call, not checked against the DNA. TRBV21-1 is shown as a pseudogene. This CDR3 is built from 16 residues.